This T cell receptor (beta chain) was recovered during a study of T cell responses to AZD1222 COVID-19 vaccine. This clone has only one observation. TCRdb's table, derived via immunoSEQ multiplex PCR, lists solely in-frame clones and lacks some. The sample lists 100,000 to 150,000 clones; approximately 91% were seen once. The V end lost 7 bases, the J end lost 5 bases, and 15 bases lay between the germline ends. The CDR3 has 14 residues. Germline V CDR1 and CDR2: MRHNA, SNTAGT. Sequenced here: peripheral blood, sampled 28 days after the second AZD1222 dose. The V gene is TRBV6-4, the J gene TRBJ2-1, with D perhaps TRBD1 or TRBD2 (6 bases each). The clonotype was recovered from an adult who received the AZD1222 COVID-19 vaccine. The CDR3 DNA sequence: TGTGCCAGCAACCGGGGGCCAACGGACAATGAGCAGTTCTTC. This sequence encodes CASNRGPTDNEQFF.